These T cell receptor beta chains were read from a single sample in a study of T cell responses to AZD1222 COVID-19 vaccine. Profiling relied on immunoSEQ multiplex PCR, and the TCRdb table lists in-frame clones only, not all of them. The sample records 200,000 or so clones, approximately 93% being singletons. This material consisted of peripheral blood, taken 28 days after the second AZD1222 dose. The receptors were sampled from an adult who received the AZD1222 COVID-19 vaccine. CDR3s include the opening cysteine and the closing phenylalanine or tryptophan. Each record gives: J gene, D gene, V gene, clone size, CDR3 DNA, CDR3 protein. D genes are given only for firm matches. Clone size is not always given. Where it is, it says once, few, many or a class for expanded clones.

J gene: TRBJ2-5
D gene: .
V gene: TRBV14
clone size: .
CDR3 DNA: TGTGCCAGCAGCCTTCCCCAGGACCAAGAGACCCAGTACTTC
CDR3 protein: CASSLPQDQETQYF

J gene: TRBJ2-1
D gene: .
V gene: TRBV2
clone size: few
CDR3 DNA: TGTGCCAGCAGTCTGGCGGGGTATGAGCAGTTCTTC
CDR3 protein: CASSLAGYEQFF

J gene: TRBJ1-2
D gene: TRBD1
V gene: TRBV4-1
clone size: .
CDR3 DNA: TGCGCCAGCAGCCAGGCTACGACAGGGACGAAGCGTAGTGGCTACACCTTC
CDR3 protein: CASSQATTGTKRSGYTF

J gene: TRBJ2-3
D gene: TRBD2
V gene: TRBV5-1
clone size: .
CDR3 DNA: TGCGCCAGCAGCTTGGCCGGGACTAGCGGGGAAAATACGCAGTATTTT
CDR3 protein: CASSLAGTSGENTQYF

J gene: TRBJ1-1
D gene: .
V gene: TRBV4-2
clone size: .
CDR3 DNA: TGTGCCAGCAGCCAAGAGGTCGGGGGTTTGATGCTCAGTGAAGCTTTCTTT
CDR3 protein: CASSQEVGGLMLSEAFF

J gene: TRBJ2-7
D gene: TRBD2
V gene: TRBV28
clone size: once
CDR3 DNA: TGTGCCAGCACCTCAACCGGGACTAGCGTCGGGCAGTACTTC
CDR3 protein: CASTSTGTSVGQYF

J gene: TRBJ1-4
D gene: .
V gene: TRBV24-1
clone size: .
CDR3 DNA: TGTGCCACCAGCCCAGGGGCCCCAACGGAAAAACTGTTTTTT
CDR3 protein: CATSPGAPTEKLFF

J gene: TRBJ2-3
D gene: .
V gene: TRBV24-1
clone size: .
CDR3 DNA: TGTGCCACCAGTGACGCGAGGGGACACGGAGTAGATACGCAGTATTTT
CDR3 protein: CATSDARGHGVDTQYF

J gene: TRBJ1-2
D gene: TRBD1
V gene: TRBV7-8
clone size: .
CDR3 DNA: TGTGCCAGCAGACGAAACAGGGGCGAGAATGGCTACACCTTC
CDR3 protein: CASRRNRGENGYTF

J gene: TRBJ1-2
D gene: .
V gene: TRBV4-3
clone size: .
CDR3 DNA: TGCGCCAGCAGCCAAGATAGGGAAAGTGGGAACTATGGCTACACCTTC
CDR3 protein: CASSQDRESGNYGYTF

J gene: TRBJ2-7
D gene: .
V gene: TRBV12-3/TRBV12-4
clone size: .
CDR3 DNA: TGTGCCAGCAGTAATCCAGGGGCCGAGCAGTACTTC
CDR3 protein: CASSNPGAEQYF

J gene: TRBJ2-3
D gene: TRBD2
V gene: TRBV6-5
clone size: .
CDR3 DNA: TGTGCCAGCAGTTCCCGGGGCGGGGGGGCCTTAGATACGCAGTATTTT
CDR3 protein: CASSSRGGGALDTQYF

J gene: TRBJ2-7
D gene: TRBD1
V gene: TRBV9
clone size: .
CDR3 DNA: TGTGCCAGCAGCGTAGCGGGACAGGAGACCTACGAGCAGTACTTC
CDR3 protein: CASSVAGQETYEQYF

J gene: TRBJ2-5
D gene: TRBD2
V gene: TRBV6-5
clone size: .
CDR3 DNA: TGTGCCAGCACCGGGACTAGCGGGGCCCAAGAGACCCAGTACTTC
CDR3 protein: CASTGTSGAQETQYF

J gene: TRBJ1-4
D gene: .
V gene: TRBV12-3/TRBV12-4
clone size: once
CDR3 DNA: .
CDR3 protein: CASSSSGDEKLFF

J gene: TRBJ1-3
D gene: .
V gene: TRBV2
clone size: .
CDR3 DNA: TGTGCCAGCAGTGTCGAGGGAAACACCATATATTTT
CDR3 protein: CASSVEGNTIYF

J gene: TRBJ2-3
D gene: .
V gene: TRBV9
clone size: .
CDR3 DNA: TGTGCCAGCGTCGGACAGATGAGCACAGATACGCAGTATTTT
CDR3 protein: CASVGQMSTDTQYF

J gene: TRBJ2-5
D gene: .
V gene: TRBV24-1
clone size: .
CDR3 DNA: TGTGCCACCAGTGCTCAGGGGGAGACCCAGTACTTC
CDR3 protein: CATSAQGETQYF

J gene: TRBJ1-3
D gene: .
V gene: TRBV30
clone size: .
CDR3 DNA: TGTGCCTGGAGACTAAGTGGAGGCGGAAACACCATATATTTT
CDR3 protein: CAWRLSGGGNTIYF

J gene: TRBJ2-6
D gene: .
V gene: TRBV4-2
clone size: .
CDR3 DNA: TGTGCCAGCAGCCAGATTCACAGGGTCTCTGGGGCCAACGTCCTGACTTTC
CDR3 protein: CASSQIHRVSGANVLTF

J gene: TRBJ2-1
D gene: .
V gene: TRBV27
clone size: .
CDR3 DNA: TGTGCCAGTCACCGGGGGGGGACAGACAATGAGCAGTTCTTC
CDR3 protein: CASHRGGTDNEQFF

J gene: TRBJ2-7
D gene: .
V gene: TRBV4-1
clone size: .
CDR3 DNA: TGCGCCAGCAGCCTCTCGGACGGCTCCTACGAGCAGTACTTC
CDR3 protein: CASSLSDGSYEQYF

J gene: TRBJ2-1
D gene: .
V gene: TRBV28
clone size: once
CDR3 DNA: TGTGCCAGCAGTTTATGGGGGCACGGAGGCGATGAGCAGTTCTTC
CDR3 protein: CASSLWGHGGDEQFF

J gene: TRBJ2-5
D gene: TRBD2
V gene: TRBV3-1/TRBV3-2
clone size: .
CDR3 DNA: TGTGCCAGCAGCCGCGGGGGACCCCAAGAGACCCAGTACTTC
CDR3 protein: CASSRGGPQETQYF

J gene: TRBJ2-3
D gene: TRBD2
V gene: TRBV27
clone size: .
CDR3 DNA: TGTGCCAGCAGCCCAAACCGAGGACTAGCGGGGAGCACAGATACGCAGTATTTT
CDR3 protein: CASSPNRGLAGSTDTQYF

J gene: TRBJ2-5
D gene: TRBD2
V gene: TRBV18
clone size: .
CDR3 DNA: TGTGCCAGCTCACCAATATCCGGGGGGGGTCAAGAGACCCAGTACTTC
CDR3 protein: CASSPISGGGQETQYF

J gene: TRBJ1-4
D gene: .
V gene: TRBV12-3/TRBV12-4
clone size: .
CDR3 DNA: TGTGCCAGCAGTCCCGCGGAAGAAGGAAAACTGTTTTTT
CDR3 protein: CASSPAEEGKLFF

J gene: TRBJ1-5
D gene: TRBD1
V gene: TRBV4-1
clone size: .
CDR3 DNA: TGCGCCAGCAGCCCAGGGACAGGGGGCTGGCCCCAGCATTTT
CDR3 protein: CASSPGTGGWPQHF

J gene: TRBJ2-2
D gene: TRBD2
V gene: TRBV4-2
clone size: medium-sized
CDR3 DNA: TGTGCCAGCAGCCACGGGGGGACTTCTGATCCGACCGGGGAGCTGTTTTTT
CDR3 protein: CASSHGGTSDPTGELFF

J gene: TRBJ2-1
D gene: TRBD1
V gene: TRBV28
clone size: .
CDR3 DNA: TGTGCCAGCAGACTTATCCGGGACAGGCACAACAATGAGCAGTTCTTC
CDR3 protein: CASRLIRDRHNNEQFF

J gene: TRBJ1-1
D gene: TRBD1
V gene: TRBV6-5
clone size: .
CDR3 DNA: TGTGCCAGCAGTACCACGGACAGGGGGCCTGAAGCTTTCTTT
CDR3 protein: CASSTTDRGPEAFF

J gene: TRBJ2-7
D gene: .
V gene: TRBV15
clone size: .
CDR3 DNA: TGTGCCACCAGCAGCTCGAGGGCCCGAGGCGAGCAGTACTTC
CDR3 protein: CATSSSRARGEQYF

J gene: TRBJ1-4
D gene: .
V gene: TRBV19
clone size: .
CDR3 DNA: TGTGCCAGTGGTCGGGGGGCTACCGAAAAACTGTTTTTT
CDR3 protein: CASGRGATEKLFF

J gene: TRBJ1-2
D gene: .
V gene: TRBV6-1
clone size: .
CDR3 DNA: TGTGCCAGCAGTGAGGGGGGGCAATACGGCTACACCTTC
CDR3 protein: CASSEGGQYGYTF

J gene: TRBJ1-1
D gene: .
V gene: TRBV12-3/TRBV12-4
clone size: .
CDR3 DNA: TGTGCCAGCAGTTTGGCAGGGAAAGCTTTCTTT
CDR3 protein: CASSLAGKAFF

J gene: TRBJ2-4
D gene: .
V gene: TRBV3-1/TRBV3-2
clone size: once
CDR3 DNA: TGTGCCAGCAGCCAAGTCGCGAGACTAAACAAAAACATTCAGTACTTC
CDR3 protein: CASSQVARLNKNIQYF

J gene: TRBJ1-1
D gene: .
V gene: TRBV2
clone size: once
CDR3 DNA: TGTGCCAGCAGCGAACAGGGAAACACTGAAGCTTTCTTT
CDR3 protein: CASSEQGNTEAFF

J gene: TRBJ2-7
D gene: .
V gene: TRBV27
clone size: .
CDR3 DNA: TGTGCCAGCAGTTTCTGGGGGGCAGGCTCCTACGAGCAGTACTTC
CDR3 protein: CASSFWGAGSYEQYF

J gene: TRBJ2-1
D gene: .
V gene: TRBV19
clone size: .
CDR3 DNA: TGTGCCAGTAACCCGGTCGCGGGGGCCTTCTACAATGAGCAGTTCTTC
CDR3 protein: CASNPVAGAFYNEQFF